This note documents a single T cell receptor (beta chain) sequence. These data belong to a study of blood T cell repertoires in COVID-19. Study details: Samples representing acute and convalescent COVID-19 were sourced from the United States, Italy and Spain.

The ends lost 4 bases at V and 1 base at J; junction bases unmatched: 5. The CDR3 is made up of 15 amino acids. Germline values: CDR1 SNHLY, CDR2 FYNNEI. Authors' data handling: Estimation of nucleated cell counts relied on the amplification of reference gene primers. TCRdb keeps only in-frame clones here, not all; method: immunoSEQ multiplex PCR. From that table come the V and J calls and clone size; the DNA was used to work out D and trimming. The table has around 100,000 clones, approximately 88% seen once; the top ten hold 0.7% to 0.85%. This chain uses TRBV2 with TRBJ1-1; TRBD1 agrees at 8 bases. The source of this sequence is a woman in her seventies with acute or convalescent COVID-19. The sample comprised peripheral blood. The CDR3 here is CASSGRTGWNTEAFF. The DNA for the CDR3 is TGTGCCAGCAGTGGGAGGACAGGGTGGAACACTGAAGCTTTCTTT.